A selection of T cell receptor beta chains follows, all from one sample in a study of early T cells in non-severe SARS-CoV-2 infection. TCRdb redid the calling of the 5' RACE reads with MiXCR, one entry per CDR3 protein. The data show tens of thousands of distinct CDR3 sequences, about 2.9% seen once. Sequencing input: whole blood. Every receptor here comes from an adult who was a healthcare worker with PCR-confirmed SARS-CoV-2 infection or an uninfected control (not recorded which). Each CDR3 is given with its conserved first and last residue. D genes are given only for firm matches. For some rows the clone size is stated as once, few or many, or as a class when expanded; others skip it.

size: many
V: TRBV30
J: TRBJ2-5
D: .
CDR3: CAWSTDGKETQYF
DNA: TGTGCCTGGAGTACGGACGGGAAAGAGACCCAGTACTTC

size: many
V: TRBV12-3/TRBV12-4
J: TRBJ2-2
D: .
CDR3: CASSGRSGTGELFF
DNA: TGTGCCAGCAGCGGACGATCCGGCACCGGGGAGCTGTTTTTT

size: many
V: TRBV12-3/TRBV12-4
J: TRBJ2-4
D: .
CDR3: CASSKTVGLAKNIQYF
DNA: TGTGCCAGCAGTAAGACAGTCGGTTTAGCCAAAAACATTCAGTACTTC

size: many
V: TRBV11-2
J: TRBJ1-1
D: TRBD1
CDR3: CASSSSDRVNTEAFF
DNA: TGTGCCAGCAGCTCATCGGACAGGGTGAACACTGAAGCTTTCTTT

size: many
V: TRBV20-1
J: TRBJ1-5
D: .
CDR3: CSAIKGSASNQPQHF
DNA: TGCAGTGCCATAAAGGGATCCGCTAGCAATCAGCCCCAGCATTTT

size: many
V: TRBV10-3
J: TRBJ2-3
D: TRBD2
CDR3: CAISEVSGVVTDTQYF
DNA: TGTGCCATCAGTGAAGTTAGCGGGGTTGTTACAGATACGCAGTATTTT

size: many
V: TRBV20-1
J: TRBJ2-1
D: .
CDR3: CSAPGTYNEQFF
DNA: TGCAGTGCCCCCGGGACCTACAATGAGCAGTTCTTC

size: many
V: TRBV5-6
J: TRBJ2-5
D: .
CDR3: CASSLWGVQETQYF
DNA: TGTGCCAGCAGCTTATGGGGAGTACAAGAGACCCAGTACTTC

size: .
V: TRBV11-2
J: TRBJ2-5
D: TRBD1
CDR3: CASSGQGYETQYF
DNA: TGTGCCAGCAGCGGACAGGGTTATGAGACCCAGTACTTC

size: .
V: TRBV18
J: TRBJ2-3
D: .
CDR3: CASSPDYMGGTDTQYF
DNA: TGTGCCAGCTCACCCGACTATATGGGAGGAACAGATACGCAGTATTTT

size: many
V: TRBV6-1
J: TRBJ1-2
D: TRBD1
CDR3: CASRIPGTGGRYTF
DNA: TGTGCCAGCAGGATCCCCGGGACAGGGGGCCGCTACACCTTC

size: many
V: TRBV12-3/TRBV12-4
J: TRBJ1-6
D: .
CDR3: CASSLFDNSPLHF
DNA: TGTGCCAGCAGTTTATTCGATAATTCACCCCTCCACTTT

size: many
V: TRBV27
J: TRBJ1-1
D: .
CDR3: CASSLMPGEAFF
DNA: TGTGCCAGCAGTTTAATGCCGGGAGAAGCTTTCTTT

size: many
V: TRBV7-2
J: TRBJ1-3
D: .
CDR3: CASSLVSPPSSGNTIYF
DNA: TGTGCCAGCAGCTTAGTTAGCCCCCCGAGCTCTGGAAACACCATATATTTT

size: medium-sized
V: TRBV11-2
J: TRBJ2-5
D: TRBD1
CDR3: CASSLSERTGETQYF
DNA: TGTGCCAGCAGCTTATCTGAGAGGACAGGGGAGACCCAGTACTTC

size: many
V: TRBV5-1
J: TRBJ1-1
D: TRBD1
CDR3: CASRRDSLDEAFF
DNA: TGCGCCAGCAGGCGGGACAGCTTGGATGAAGCTTTCTTT

size: many
V: TRBV19
J: TRBJ1-2
D: .
CDR3: CASNPLGLNYGYTF
DNA: TGTGCCAGTAACCCCCTAGGACTCAACTATGGCTACACCTTC

size: many
V: TRBV19
J: TRBJ1-2
D: TRBD1
CDR3: CASSPHRGLYGYTF
DNA: TGTGCCAGTAGTCCACACAGGGGGCTCTATGGCTACACCTTC

size: many
V: TRBV19
J: TRBJ2-3
D: TRBD1
CDR3: CASKSGGRGSTDTQYF
DNA: TGTGCCAGTAAGTCCGGCGGCAGGGGGTCCACAGATACGCAGTATTTT

size: many
V: TRBV25-1
J: TRBJ1-5
D: .
CDR3: CASSALVGSNQPQHF
DNA: TGTGCCAGCAGTGCCCTCGTGGGGAGCAATCAGCCCCAGCATTTT

size: many
V: TRBV28
J: TRBJ1-1
D: TRBD1
CDR3: CASSLRDRALLGAFF
DNA: TGTGCCAGCAGTCTCCGGGACAGGGCCCTATTGGGCGCTTTCTTT

size: many
V: TRBV19
J: TRBJ2-6
D: .
CDR3: CASSMSLTHSGANVLTF
DNA: TGTGCCAGTAGTATGTCTCTGACACACTCTGGGGCCAACGTCCTGACTTTC

size: many
V: TRBV27
J: TRBJ2-5
D: TRBD2
CDR3: CASSPGLAVQETQYF
DNA: TGTGCCAGCAGCCCTGGACTAGCGGTCCAAGAGACCCAGTACTTC

size: many
V: TRBV7-3
J: TRBJ1-2
D: .
CDR3: CASSLGGAGYTF
DNA: TGTGCCAGCAGCTTAGGAGGGGCCGGCTACACCTTC

size: many
V: TRBV7-2
J: TRBJ1-1
D: .
CDR3: CASSPRLGMNTEAFF
DNA: TGTGCCAGCAGCCCCCGGCTAGGAATGAACACTGAAGCTTTCTTT

size: many
V: TRBV7-3
J: TRBJ2-2
D: .
CDR3: CASSPGTAVGELFF
DNA: TGTGCCAGCAGCCCCGGAACGGCGGTCGGGGAGCTGTTTTTT

size: many
V: TRBV2
J: TRBJ1-4
D: .
CDR3: CASSLLPSSILFF
DNA: TGTGCCAGCAGTCTTCTTCCCAGCTCTATTTTGTTTTTT

size: many
V: TRBV6-6
J: TRBJ1-5
D: .
CDR3: CASSYSRSSNQPQHF
DNA: TGTGCCAGCAGTTACTCGAGGAGTAGCAATCAGCCCCAGCATTTT

size: many
V: TRBV7-6
J: TRBJ1-1
D: .
CDR3: CASSLEGGTEAFF
DNA: TGTGCCAGCAGCTTGGAGGGGGGCACTGAAGCTTTCTTT

size: many
V: TRBV10-1
J: TRBJ2-2
D: TRBD2
CDR3: CASSDHSGGNTGELFF
DNA: TGCGCCAGCAGTGATCATAGCGGGGGAAACACCGGGGAGCTGTTTTTT

size: .
V: TRBV6-2/TRBV6-3
J: TRBJ2-3
D: TRBD2
CDR3: CASSYASGTTDTQYF
DNA: TGTGCCAGCAGTTACGCTAGCGGAACCACAGATACGCAGTATTTT

size: many
V: TRBV18
J: TRBJ2-2
D: .
CDR3: CASSPPASSGELFF
DNA: TGTGCCAGCTCACCACCGGCGAGTTCCGGGGAGCTGTTTTTT

size: many
V: TRBV5-1
J: TRBJ1-5
D: TRBD1
CDR3: CASSLGTADQPQHF
DNA: TGCGCCAGCAGCTTAGGGACAGCAGATCAGCCCCAGCATTTT

size: many
V: TRBV29-1
J: TRBJ2-3
D: TRBD2
CDR3: CSVSPSGGASTQYF
DNA: TGCAGCGTTTCCCCTAGCGGGGGGGCAAGTACGCAGTATTTT

size: .
V: TRBV29-1
J: TRBJ1-1
D: TRBD1
CDR3: CSVTQGGDTEAFF
DNA: TGCAGCGTTACCCAGGGGGGGGACACTGAAGCTTTCTTT

size: many
V: TRBV11-2
J: TRBJ1-3
D: .
CDR3: CASSFQVAGNTIYF
DNA: TGTGCCAGCAGCTTCCAGGTGGCGGGAAACACCATATATTTT

size: many
V: TRBV3-1
J: TRBJ2-1
D: .
CDR3: CASSQAFRVRYNEQFF
DNA: TGTGCCAGCAGCCAAGCTTTCAGGGTAAGGTACAATGAGCAGTTCTTC

size: many
V: TRBV4-2
J: TRBJ1-2
D: TRBD1
CDR3: CASSQDYSQGAGGYTF
DNA: TGTGCCAGCAGCCAAGATTATTCACAGGGGGCTGGGGGCTACACCTTC

size: many
V: TRBV3-1
J: TRBJ2-3
D: .
CDR3: CASSQLNWGDTQYF
DNA: TGTGCCAGCAGCCAATTAAATTGGGGAGATACGCAGTATTTT

size: many
V: TRBV27
J: TRBJ2-2
D: TRBD1
CDR3: CASSLESGGKANTGELFF
DNA: TGTGCCAGCAGTTTGGAGTCAGGGGGTAAGGCGAACACCGGGGAGCTGTTTTTT

size: many
V: TRBV7-8
J: TRBJ1-2
D: .
CDR3: CASSPRWQSDWGYGYTF
DNA: TGTGCCAGCAGCCCCAGGTGGCAGTCAGACTGGGGCTATGGCTACACCTTC

size: many
V: TRBV20-1
J: TRBJ1-3
D: .
CDR3: CSARDVYRVSGNTIYF
DNA: TGCAGTGCTAGAGACGTCTACAGGGTCTCGGGAAACACCATATATTTT